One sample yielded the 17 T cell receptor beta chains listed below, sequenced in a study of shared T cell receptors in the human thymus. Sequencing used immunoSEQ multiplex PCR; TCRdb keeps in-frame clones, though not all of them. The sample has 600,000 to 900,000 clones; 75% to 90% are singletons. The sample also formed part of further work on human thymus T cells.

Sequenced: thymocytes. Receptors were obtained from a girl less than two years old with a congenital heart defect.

The CDR3 region is CASSHPGDRVCGYTF. Written as DNA, the CDR3 is TGCGCCAGCAGCCACCCCGGGGACAGGGTCTGTGGCTACACCTTC. This chain connects TRBV4-1 to TRBJ1-2; 9 bases map to TRBD1. Germline assignment: CDR1 MGHRA and CDR2 YSYEKL. J lost 7 bases, V lost 3 bases, and 9 bases had no gene match. The CDR3 contains 15 residues.

CDR3: CASSSGLAGASSYNEQFF. The CDR3 nucleotides are TGTGCCAGCAGCTCGGGACTAGCGGGGGCAAGCTCCTACAATGAGCAGTTCTTC. The genes are TRBV6-4 and TRBJ2-1, with 14 bases lining up with TRBD2. J was trimmed by 0 bases and V by 6 bases; bases with no gene match: 7. CDR1 is MRHNA and CDR2 is SNTAGT in the germline V gene. The CDR3 spans 18 residues.

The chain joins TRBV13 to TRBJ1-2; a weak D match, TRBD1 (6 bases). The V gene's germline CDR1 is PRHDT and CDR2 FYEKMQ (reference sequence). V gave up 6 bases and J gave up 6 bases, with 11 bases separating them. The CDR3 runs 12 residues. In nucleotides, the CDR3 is TGTGCCAGCAGGCAGGACAGAAATGGCTACACCTTC. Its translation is CASRQDRNGYTF.

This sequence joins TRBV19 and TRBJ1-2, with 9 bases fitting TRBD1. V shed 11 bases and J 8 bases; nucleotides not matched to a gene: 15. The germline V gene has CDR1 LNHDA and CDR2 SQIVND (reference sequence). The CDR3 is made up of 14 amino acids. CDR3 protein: CAARRDRDREGYTF. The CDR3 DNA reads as TGTGCCGCAAGGAGGGACAGGGATCGTGAGGGCTACACCTTC.

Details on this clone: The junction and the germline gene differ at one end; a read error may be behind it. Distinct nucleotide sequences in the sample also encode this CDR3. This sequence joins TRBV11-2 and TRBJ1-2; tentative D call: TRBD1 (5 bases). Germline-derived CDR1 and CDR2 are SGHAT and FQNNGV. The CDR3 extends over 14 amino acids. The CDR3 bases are TGTGCTAGCAGCTTTGGGGCAGGAACTTATGGCTACACCTTC. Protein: CASSFGAGTYGYTF.

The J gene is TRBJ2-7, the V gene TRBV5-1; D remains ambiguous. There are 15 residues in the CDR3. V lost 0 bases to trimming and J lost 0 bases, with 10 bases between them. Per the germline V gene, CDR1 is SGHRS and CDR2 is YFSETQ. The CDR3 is CASSLVAASSYEQYF. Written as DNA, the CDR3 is TGCGCCAGCAGCTTGGTGGCGGCAAGCTCCTACGAGCAGTACTTC.

The CDR3 region has the DNA TGTGCCAGCAGTGACTATACGGCACATACTCAGGTCGTAGCGGGACAGTACTATGGCTACACCTTC. Translated, it gives CASSDYTAHTQVVAGQYYGYTF. This rearrangement joins TRBV6-4 to TRBJ1-2; 7 bases fit TRBD1. The CDR3 loop spans 22 amino acids. Germline V gives CDR1 MRHNA, CDR2 SNTAGT. Trimming removed 1 base from V and 3 bases from J; junction bases left unmatched: 26.

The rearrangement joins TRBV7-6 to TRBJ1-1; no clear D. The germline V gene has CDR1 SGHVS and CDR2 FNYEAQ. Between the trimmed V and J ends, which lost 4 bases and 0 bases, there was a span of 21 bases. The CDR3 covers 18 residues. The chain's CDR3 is CASSYREVGSPLNTEAFF. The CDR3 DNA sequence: TGTGCCAGCAGCTATAGGGAGGTTGGGTCGCCGCTGAACACTGAAGCTTTCTTT.

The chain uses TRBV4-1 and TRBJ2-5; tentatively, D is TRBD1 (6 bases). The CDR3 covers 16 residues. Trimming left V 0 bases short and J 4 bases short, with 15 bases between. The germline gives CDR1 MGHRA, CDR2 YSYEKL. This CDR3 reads CASSQDSHRARETQYF. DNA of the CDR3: TGCGCCAGCAGCCAAGATAGTCACAGGGCAAGAGAGACCCAGTACTTC.

For the CDR3, the DNA is TGTGCCAGCAGTTACCTAGTCAGCACAGATACGCAGTATTTT. Protein sequence: CASSYLVSTDTQYF. The rearrangement uses TRBV6-5 and TRBJ2-3; no clear D gene. Trimming pared 2 bases from V and 0 bases from J, leaving 6 bases between. Germline CDR1 is MNHEY and CDR2 is SVGAGI. The CDR3 length is 14 residues.

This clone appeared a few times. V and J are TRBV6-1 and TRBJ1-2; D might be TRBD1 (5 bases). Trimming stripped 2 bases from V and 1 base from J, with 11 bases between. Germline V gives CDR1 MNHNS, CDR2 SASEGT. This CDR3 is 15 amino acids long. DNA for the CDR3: TGTGCCAGCAGTGAATTGGGGCATGATAACTATGGCTACACCTTC. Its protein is CASSELGHDNYGYTF.

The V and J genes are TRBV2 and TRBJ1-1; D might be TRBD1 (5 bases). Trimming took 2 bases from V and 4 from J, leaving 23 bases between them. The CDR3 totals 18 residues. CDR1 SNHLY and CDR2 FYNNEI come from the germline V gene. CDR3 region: CASSESLFGGRSGTEAFF. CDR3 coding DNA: TGTGCCAGCAGTGAATCATTGTTCGGGGGTAGGTCGGGCACTGAAGCTTTCTTT.

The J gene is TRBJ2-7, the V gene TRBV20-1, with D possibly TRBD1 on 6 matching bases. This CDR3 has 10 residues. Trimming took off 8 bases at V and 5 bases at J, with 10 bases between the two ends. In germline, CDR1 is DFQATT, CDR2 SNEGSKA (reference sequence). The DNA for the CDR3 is TGCAGTACACAGGGCCACGAGCAGTACTTC. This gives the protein CSTQGHEQYF.

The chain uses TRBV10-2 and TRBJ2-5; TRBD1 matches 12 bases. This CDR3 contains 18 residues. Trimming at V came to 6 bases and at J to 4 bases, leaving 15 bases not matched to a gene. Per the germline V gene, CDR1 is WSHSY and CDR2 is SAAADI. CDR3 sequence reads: CASSRDRGRERAGETQYF. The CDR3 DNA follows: TGCGCCAGCAGCCGGGACAGGGGGCGCGAGAGGGCTGGAGAGACCCAGTACTTC.

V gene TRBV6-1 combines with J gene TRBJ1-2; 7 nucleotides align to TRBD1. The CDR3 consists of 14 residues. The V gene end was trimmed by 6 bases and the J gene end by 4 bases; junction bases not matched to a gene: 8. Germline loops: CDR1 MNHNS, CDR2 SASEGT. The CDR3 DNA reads TGTGCCAGCAGCGCTGACAGGGCCCTCTATGGCTACACCTTC. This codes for CASSADRALYGYTF.

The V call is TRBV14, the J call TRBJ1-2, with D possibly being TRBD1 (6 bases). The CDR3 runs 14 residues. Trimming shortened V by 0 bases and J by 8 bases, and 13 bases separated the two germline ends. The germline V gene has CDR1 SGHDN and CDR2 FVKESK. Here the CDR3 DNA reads TGTGCCAGCAGCCAAGATAGGGGGTCAAGAGGCTACACCTTC. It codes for CASSQDRGSRGYTF.

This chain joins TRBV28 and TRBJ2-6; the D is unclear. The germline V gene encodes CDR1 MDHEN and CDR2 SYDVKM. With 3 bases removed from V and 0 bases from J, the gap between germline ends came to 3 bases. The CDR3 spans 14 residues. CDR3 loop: CASSFFSGANVLTF. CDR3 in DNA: TGTGCCAGCAGTTTCTTCTCTGGGGCCAACGTCCTGACTTTC.